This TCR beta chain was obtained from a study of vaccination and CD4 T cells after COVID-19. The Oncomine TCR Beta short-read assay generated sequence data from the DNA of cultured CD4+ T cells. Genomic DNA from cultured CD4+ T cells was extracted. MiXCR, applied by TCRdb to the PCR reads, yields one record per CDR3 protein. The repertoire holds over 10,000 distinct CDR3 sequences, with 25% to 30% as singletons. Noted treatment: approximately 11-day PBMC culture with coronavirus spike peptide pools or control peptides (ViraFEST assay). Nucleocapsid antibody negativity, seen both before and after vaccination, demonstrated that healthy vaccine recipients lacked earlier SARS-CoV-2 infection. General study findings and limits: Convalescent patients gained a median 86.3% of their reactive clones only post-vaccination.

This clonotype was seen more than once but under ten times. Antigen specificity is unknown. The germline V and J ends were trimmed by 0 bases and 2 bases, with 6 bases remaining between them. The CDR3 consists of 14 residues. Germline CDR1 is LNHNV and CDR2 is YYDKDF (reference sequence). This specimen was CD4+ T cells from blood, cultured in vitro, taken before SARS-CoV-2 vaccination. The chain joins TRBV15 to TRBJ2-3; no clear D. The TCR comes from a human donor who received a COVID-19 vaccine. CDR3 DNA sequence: TGTGCCACCAGCAGAGAGGGCTCCACAGATACGCAGTATTTT. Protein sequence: CATSREGSTDTQYF.